This passage covers 15 T cell receptor beta chains from one sample sequenced in a study of blood T cell repertoires in COVID-19. Assay: immunoSEQ multiplex PCR; the TCRdb copy retains only in-frame clones and omits some. The sample has approximately 120,000 clones; 85% to 90% are singletons. Sequences were obtained from peripheral blood. The receptor set was obtained from a man older than 75 with active or convalescent COVID-19.

The chain recombines TRBV7-8 with TRBJ2-3; D is possibly TRBD2 (5 bases). This CDR3 contains 17 residues. V dropped 0 bases and J dropped 5 bases, with 18 bases sitting between them. The germline gives CDR1 SGHVS, CDR2 FQNEAQ. The CDR3 protein is CASSLALGLSLIDTQYF. The DNA for the CDR3 is TGTGCCAGCAGCTTAGCGCTAGGACTCTCACTTATAGATACGCAGTATTTT. The full variable domain, completed using reference TRBV7-8 and TRBJ2-3, is GAGVSQSPRYKVAKRGQDVALRCDPISGHVSLFWYQQALGQGPEFLTYFQNEAQLDKSGLPSDRFFAERPEGSVSTLKIQRTQQEDSAVYLCASSLALGLSLIDTQYFGPGTRLTVL.

The chain recombines TRBV7-2 with TRBJ2-7, with TRBD2 as a possible D gene (6 bases). The CDR3 spans 15 residues. The germline V gene encodes CDR1 SGHTA and CDR2 FQGNSA. V lost 5 bases and J lost 0, with 14 bases in between. The CDR3 loop is CASSRPGTFSYEQYF. In DNA form, the CDR3 reads TGTGCCAGCAGCAGGCCCGGGACTTTCTCCTACGAGCAGTACTTC.

This sequence joins TRBV19 and TRBJ2-5; 10 bases map to TRBD2. This CDR3 comprises 16 residues. Germline CDR1 is LNHDA and CDR2 is SQIVND (reference sequence). J gave up 5 bases and V 1 base, and 7 bases lay outside the gene matches. The CDR3 DNA is TGTGCCAGTAGTATAGGTGAAGCGGGGGGGCATGAGACCCAGTACTTC. It translates to CASSIGEAGGHETQYF.

The chain recombines TRBV6-4 with TRBJ2-1, with TRBD2 matching 15 bases. V was pared by 6 bases and J by 8 bases, with 14 bases of the junction left unmatched. The length of the CDR3 is 18 residues. The germline V gene encodes CDR1 MRHNA and CDR2 SNTAGT. The CDR3 reads CASSLEIGGLAGGDEQFF. CDR3 sequence (DNA): TGTGCCAGCAGCCTTGAAATAGGCGGACTAGCGGGAGGGGATGAGCAGTTCTTC.

The chain links TRBV20-1 to TRBJ2-5; D is possibly TRBD2 (5 bases). The germline CDR1 and CDR2 sequences are DFQATT and SNEGSKA (reference sequence). The CDR3 contains 13 residues. Trimming removed 3 bases at V and 5 bases at J, with 13 bases between. The CDR3 protein is CSASRRGSETQYF. For the CDR3, the DNA is TGCAGTGCTAGTCGGCGCGGGTCGGAGACCCAGTACTTC.

The rearrangement joins TRBV7-2 to TRBJ2-5; 7 bases are a match to TRBD1. J lost 2 bases, V lost 1 base, and 7 bases had no gene match. Germline V lookup: CDR1 SGHTA, CDR2 FQGNSA. The CDR3 runs 16 residues. CDR3 loop: CASSLGVAGGQETQYF. The CDR3 DNA reads as TGTGCCAGCAGCTTAGGTGTGGCAGGGGGACAAGAGACCCAGTACTTC.

Only one count was recorded for this clone. V is TRBV14 and J is TRBJ2-5, with D perhaps TRBD1 (6 bases). Trimming removed 1 base from V and 5 bases from J, with 17 bases in between. The CDR3 runs 16 residues. Germline values: CDR1 SGHDN, CDR2 FVKESK. CDR3 loop: CASSQALRTVQETQYF. CDR3 nucleotides: TGTGCCAGCAGCCAAGCACTACGGACAGTGCAGGAGACCCAGTACTTC. Looking up the rest from reference TRBV14 and TRBJ2-5 gives the full variable domain: EAGVTQFPSHSVIEKGQTVTLRCDPISGHDNLYWYRRVMGKEIKFLLHFVKESKQDESGMPNNRFLAERTGGTYSTLKVQPAELEDSGVYFCASSQALRTVQETQYFGPGTRLLVL.

V and J are TRBV15 and TRBJ1-5; D gene unclear. Trimming left V 0 bases short and J 5 bases short, with 11 bases between. Germline CDR1 reads LNHNV; CDR2 reads YYDKDF (reference sequence). The CDR3 contains 15 residues. The CDR3, as DNA: TGTGCCACCAGCAGAGATATGAGGGCCGATCAGCCCCAGCATTTT. This gives the protein CATSRDMRADQPQHF.

J is TRBJ2-7 and V is TRBV27, with 8 bases identical to TRBD1. V was clipped by 5 bases and J by 5 bases; unmatched bases: 8. Germline V gene lookup returns CDR1 MNHEY and CDR2 SMNVEV (reference sequence). The CDR3 totals 14 residues. This CDR3 reads CASSRRQGIHEQYF. The CDR3 coding sequence is TGTGCCAGCAGTCGCAGACAGGGGATCCACGAGCAGTACTTC.

The J gene is TRBJ2-2, the V gene TRBV10-1; TRBD1 matches 9 bases. Trimming at V came to 2 bases and at J to 7 bases, leaving 8 bases not matched to a gene. The length of the CDR3 is 16 residues. CDR1 is WNHNN and CDR2 is SYGVQD in the germline V gene (reference sequence). Here the CDR3 DNA reads TGCGCCAGCAGTGAGGTGAGGACAGGGGTGGGCGGGGAGCTGTTTTTT. It encodes CASSEVRTGVGGELFF.

The rearrangement links TRBV4-2 to TRBJ2-5; 7 bases agree with TRBD1. V gave up 1 base and J gave up 4 bases; unmatched junction bases: 3. The length of the CDR3 is 14 residues. The germline gives CDR1 LGHNA, CDR2 YNFKEQ. CDR3: CASSQGQGRETQYF. CDR3 bases: TGTGCCAGCAGCCAAGGACAGGGTCGAGAGACCCAGTACTTC.

This sequence joins TRBV19 and TRBJ2-7; 8 bases align to TRBD2. Trimming at V came to 6 bases and at J to 5 bases, leaving 6 bases not matched to a gene. The CDR3 has 13 amino acids. Germline assignment: CDR1 LNHDA and CDR2 SQIVND (reference sequence). In DNA form, the CDR3 reads TGTGCCAGTAGGTCCCGGGGGGGGGACGAGCAGTACTTC. Amino acids: CASRSRGGDEQYF.

The chain has TRBV12-1 and TRBJ2-7; TRBD2 was called by the table and not checked on the DNA. TRBV12-1 is a recognized pseudogene. The CDR3 spans 18 residues. CDR3 bases: TGTGCCAGCAACTACGCCCAGAGCGGGGGTGTGGTGGAGTACGAGCAGTACTTC. Translating gives CASNYAQSGGVVEYEQYF.

V usage is TRBV9 and J usage is TRBJ2-1; no clear D. Germline V lookup: CDR1 SGDLS, CDR2 YYNGEE. The CDR3 loop spans 17 amino acids. The V and J ends lost 4 bases and 0 bases respectively, with 17 bases between them. The CDR3 is CASSSSRTTSSYNEQFF. CDR3 coding DNA: TGTGCCAGCAGCTCAAGCCGAACTACGAGCTCCTACAATGAGCAGTTCTTC. The whole variable domain, filled in from reference TRBV9 and TRBJ2-1, reads DSGVTQTPKHLITATGQRVTLRCSPRSGDLSVYWYQQSLDQGLQFLIQYYNGEERAKGNILERFSAQQFPDLHSELNLSSLELGDSALYFCASSSSRTTSSYNEQFFGPGTRLTVL.

This rearrangement joins TRBV11-3 to TRBJ2-7; 9 bases align to TRBD2. This CDR3 has 15 amino acids. The germline V gene has CDR1 SGHNT and CDR2 YENEEA. With 3 bases clipped from V and 6 bases from J, the junction kept 9 bases outside the gene matches. CDR3 DNA: TGTGCCAGCAGCTTTATAGCGGGAGACACCTCCGAGCAGTACTTC. Translation gives CASSFIAGDTSEQYF.